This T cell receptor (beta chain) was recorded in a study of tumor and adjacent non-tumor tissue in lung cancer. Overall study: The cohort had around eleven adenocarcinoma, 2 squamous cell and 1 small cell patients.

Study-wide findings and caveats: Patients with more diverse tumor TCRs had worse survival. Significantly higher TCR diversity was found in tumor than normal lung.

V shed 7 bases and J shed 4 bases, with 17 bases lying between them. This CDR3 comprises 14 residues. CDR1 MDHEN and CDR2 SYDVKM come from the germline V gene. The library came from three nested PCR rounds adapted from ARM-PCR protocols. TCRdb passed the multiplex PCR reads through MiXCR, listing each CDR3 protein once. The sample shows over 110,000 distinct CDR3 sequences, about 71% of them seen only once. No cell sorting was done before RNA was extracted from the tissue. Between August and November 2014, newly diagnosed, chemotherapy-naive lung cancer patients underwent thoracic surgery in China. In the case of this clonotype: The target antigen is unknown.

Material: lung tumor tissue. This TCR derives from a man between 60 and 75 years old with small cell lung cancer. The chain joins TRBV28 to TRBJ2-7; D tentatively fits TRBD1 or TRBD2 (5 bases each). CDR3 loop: CASTPGTGWYEQYF. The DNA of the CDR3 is TGTGCCAGCACCCCAGGGACGGGATGGTACGAGCAGTACTTC.